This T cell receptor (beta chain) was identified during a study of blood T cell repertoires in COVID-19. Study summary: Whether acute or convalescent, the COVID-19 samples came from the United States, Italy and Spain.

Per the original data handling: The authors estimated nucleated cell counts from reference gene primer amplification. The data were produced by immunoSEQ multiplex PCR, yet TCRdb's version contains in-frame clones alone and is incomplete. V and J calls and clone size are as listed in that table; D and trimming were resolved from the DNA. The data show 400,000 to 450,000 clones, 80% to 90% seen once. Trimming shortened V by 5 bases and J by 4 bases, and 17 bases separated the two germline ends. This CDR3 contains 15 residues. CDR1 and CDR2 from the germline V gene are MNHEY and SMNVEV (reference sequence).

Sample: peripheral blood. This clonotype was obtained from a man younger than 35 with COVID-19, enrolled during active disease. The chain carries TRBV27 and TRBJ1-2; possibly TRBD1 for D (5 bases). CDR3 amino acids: CASSTTTALGYGYTF. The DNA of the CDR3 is TGTGCCAGCAGTACAACGACAGCTTTGGGCTATGGCTACACCTTC.